The 28 T cell receptor beta chains listed next were all sequenced from one sample in a study of cytomegalovirus exposure and HLA in healthy donors. 13 Jbeta primers and 60 Vbeta primers were used for the PCR. Sequencing used immunoSEQ multiplex PCR; TCRdb keeps in-frame clones, though not all of them. The sample records some 210,000 clones, over 75% being singletons. Sequenced input: PBMCs. The receptors were gathered from a woman between 45 and 65 years old in good health and CMV-seropositive.

This clone showed up just a few times. J is TRBJ1-1 and V is TRBV19; D might be TRBD1 (5 bases). CDR1 is LNHDA, CDR2 SQIVND, per germline (reference sequence). V lost 8 bases and J 2 bases, leaving 12 bases between the germline ends. CDR3 length equals 13 residues. DNA for the CDR3: TGTGCCAGTCGCAGGGCGCCTAACACTGAAGCTTTCTTT. The encoded protein is CASRRAPNTEAFF. Filled out from reference TRBV19 and TRBJ1-1, the complete variable domain reads DGGITQSPKYLFRKEGQNVTLSCEQNLNHDAMYWYRQDPGQGLRLIYYSQIVNDFQKGDIAEGYSVSREKKESFPLTVTSAQKNPTAFYLCASRRAPNTEAFFGQGTRLTVV.

The chain's CDR3 is CASSHVGQETQYF. CDR3 nucleotides: TGCGCCAGCAGCCACGTCGGTCAAGAGACCCAGTACTTC. This chain joins TRBV4-1 and TRBJ2-5; D is ambiguous. Germline values: CDR1 MGHRA, CDR2 YSYEKL. V dropped 3 bases and J dropped 2 bases, with 7 bases sitting between them. The CDR3 has 13 amino acids.

The rearrangement links TRBV5-4 to TRBJ2-5; tentatively, D is TRBD2 (6 bases). Germline V CDR1 and CDR2: SGHNT, YYREEE (reference sequence). V shed 2 bases and J shed 1 base, with 9 bases lying between them. The CDR3 extends over 14 amino acids. The chain's CDR3 is CASSFRDSQETQYF. CDR3 sequence (DNA): TGTGCCAGCAGCTTCCGGGACTCCCAAGAGACCCAGTACTTC.

The rearrangement uses TRBV6-5 and TRBJ2-7; D may be TRBD2 (6 bases). CDR3 length: 14 amino acids. V lost 6 bases and J 3 bases, leaving 15 bases between the germline ends. CDR1 is MNHEY and CDR2 is SVGAGI in the germline V gene. CDR3 region: CASRIGTANYEQYF. CDR3 nucleotide sequence: TGTGCCAGCAGAATAGGGACTGCTAACTACGAGCAGTACTTC.

The chain is built from TRBV6-5 and TRBJ2-7; tentatively, D is TRBD2 (6 bases). Germline V gene sequence: CDR1 MNHEY, CDR2 SVGAGI. This CDR3 comprises 14 residues. V was shortened by 6 bases and J by 2 bases, with 14 bases between the two germline ends. The CDR3, as DNA: TGTGCCAGCAGCTCCACTAGCCCCACCTACGAGCAGTACTTC. It translates to CASSSTSPTYEQYF.

This rearrangement joins TRBV6-4 to TRBJ2-1; TRBD1 matches at 12 bases. V lost 3 bases and J lost 7; bases outside the gene matches: 7. This CDR3 region has 16 residues. Germline V CDR1 and CDR2: MRHNA, SNTAGT. The CDR3 is CASSELGQGASNEQFF. Written as DNA, the CDR3 is TGTGCCAGCAGTGAGTTGGGACAGGGGGCGAGTAATGAGCAGTTCTTC.

The chain links TRBV7-3 to TRBJ2-3; D may be TRBD2 (5 bases). The CDR3 length is 15 residues. The V and J ends lost 6 bases and 2 bases respectively, with 15 bases between them. Per germline, CDR1 SGHTA and CDR2 FQGTGA. CDR3 coding DNA: TGTGCCAGCAGAGAGGGTTTACTCCCCACAGATACGCAGTATTTT. As protein: CASREGLLPTDTQYF.

The chain employs TRBV10-2 and TRBJ1-1; possibly TRBD1 for D (6 bases). The CDR3 consists of 14 residues. V lost 5 bases to trimming and J lost 1 base, with 11 bases between them. Germline assignment: CDR1 WSHSY and CDR2 SAAADI. Written as DNA, the CDR3 is TGCGCCAGCAGTTCACAGGGACGGAACACTGAAGCTTTCTTT. This codes for CASSSQGRNTEAFF.

In this sample, this clone turned up a few times. CDR3 sequence: CASSFAGGQETQYF. The CDR3, as DNA: TGTGCCAGCAGTTTCGCGGGGGGGCAAGAGACCCAGTACTTC. The chain carries TRBV6-5 and TRBJ2-5; 9 nucleotides agree with TRBD2. CDR1 and CDR2 (germline): MNHEY, SVGAGI. Trimming cost V 4 bases and J 2 bases; bases outside gene matches: 2. The CDR3 length is 14 residues.

V usage is TRBV19 and J usage is TRBJ1-1, with 10 bases identical to TRBD1. With 5 bases clipped from V and 3 bases from J, the junction kept 6 bases outside the gene matches. The CDR3 spans 15 residues. Germline CDR1 and CDR2: LNHDA and SQIVND (reference sequence). Here the CDR3 reads CASSHATGGHTEAFF. DNA of the CDR3: TGTGCCAGTAGTCACGCGACAGGGGGCCACACTGAAGCTTTCTTT.

V and J are TRBV4-1 and TRBJ1-6, with TRBD1 matching 12 bases. The CDR3 spans 20 residues. V trimming: 4 bases; J trimming: 7 bases; junction bases outside the gene matches: 17. Germline V gene lookup returns CDR1 MGHRA and CDR2 YSYEKL. CDR3 bases: TGCGCCAGCAGCCTATCAAGCCGGGACAGGGGGCGGCTTAGGAATTCACCCCTCCACTTT. This gives the protein CASSLSSRDRGRLRNSPLHF.

The chain is built from TRBV11-2 and TRBJ2-7, with TRBD1 matching 8 bases. This CDR3 has 15 residues. The V gene's germline CDR1 is SGHAT and CDR2 FQNNGV. Trimming removed 1 base from V and 3 bases from J; junction bases left unmatched: 5. CDR3 loop: CASSLGAGGIYEQYF. Here the CDR3 DNA reads TGTGCCAGCAGCTTAGGAGCAGGGGGCATCTACGAGCAGTACTTC.

V gene TRBV6-5 combines with J gene TRBJ1-6; TRBD1 is a possible D gene (5 bases). Between the trimmed V and J ends, which lost 5 bases and 13 bases, there was a span of 12 bases. The CDR3 loop spans 12 amino acids. In germline, CDR1 is MNHEY, CDR2 SVGAGI. The CDR3 sequence is CASSDPGHPLHF. CDR3 coding DNA: TGTGCCAGCAGTGACCCCGGACACCCCCTCCACTTT.

As to this clone: Other DNA sequences in the sample encode the same CDR3. The chain has TRBV6-5 and TRBJ1-1; 7 nucleotides align to TRBD1. Germline CDR1 and CDR2: MNHEY and SVGAGI. This CDR3 contains 13 residues. The ends lost 5 bases at V and 2 bases at J; junction bases unmatched: 2. The CDR3 spells CASSRQGNTEAFF. CDR3 bases: TGTGCCAGCAGTCGACAGGGAAACACTGAAGCTTTCTTT.

This clone was seen only a few times. This rearrangement joins TRBV6-1 to TRBJ2-2; 8 bases are shared with TRBD1. The CDR3 spans 16 residues. The germline gives CDR1 MNHNS, CDR2 SASEGT. V dropped 3 bases and J dropped 5; count of bases not matched to a gene: 8. In DNA form, the CDR3 reads TGTGCCAGCAGTGAGACAGGGGTGGCGGGGACCGGGGAGCTGTTTTTT. It translates to CASSETGVAGTGELFF.

The chain couples TRBV19 to TRBJ2-7; possible D gene TRBD1, 6 bases. The CDR3 has 13 residues. V was pared by 9 bases and J by 0 bases, with 12 bases between. Germline loops: CDR1 LNHDA, CDR2 SQIVND (reference sequence). CDR3 residues: CASLDRNSYEQYF. As DNA, the CDR3 is TGTGCCAGCCTAGACAGGAACTCCTACGAGCAGTACTTC.

For this clone: The junction does not match germline at one end; this may be a read error. The CDR3 region is CATGSYRNQPQHF. The CDR3 region has the DNA TGTGCCACCGGCAGTTATCGCAATCAGCCCCAGCATTTT. The J gene is TRBJ1-5, the V gene TRBV15, with D hard to call. The germline gives CDR1 LNHNV, CDR2 YYDKDF (reference sequence). The CDR3 sequence is 13 residues long. The full variable domain, its missing parts supplied by reference TRBV15 and TRBJ1-5, is DAMVIQNPRYQVTQFGKPVTLSCSQTLNHNVMYWYQQKSSQAPKLLFHYYDKDFNNEADTPDNFQSRRPNTSFCFLDIRSPGLGDTAMYLCATGSYRNQPQHFGDGTRLSIL.

V is TRBV19 and J is TRBJ2-7; 7 bases are a match to TRBD1. Trimming cost V 5 bases and J 2 bases; bases outside gene matches: 9. There are 15 residues in the CDR3. Germline values: CDR1 LNHDA, CDR2 SQIVND (reference sequence). The CDR3 region is CASSDTGTATYEQYF. The DNA for the CDR3 is TGTGCCAGTAGTGATACCGGGACAGCGACCTACGAGCAGTACTTC.

V usage is TRBV18 and J usage is TRBJ2-1; 8 bases line up with TRBD2. Germline V gene sequence: CDR1 KGHSH, CDR2 LQKENI. Losses at the gene ends were 2 bases for V and 0 bases for J; bases not matched to a gene: 6. CDR3 size: 17 residues. CDR3: CASSPVIAGSSYNEQFF. In nucleotides, the CDR3 is TGTGCCAGCTCACCAGTTATAGCGGGGAGCTCCTACAATGAGCAGTTCTTC.

The chain recombines TRBV5-1 with TRBJ2-3; TRBD2 agrees at 10 bases. J was trimmed by 2 bases and V by 6 bases; bases with no gene match: 6. The CDR3 is made up of 15 amino acids. Germline CDR1 SGHRS, CDR2 YFSETQ. This CDR3 reads CASTRTSGFTDTQYF. The CDR3 DNA follows: TGCGCCAGCACCCGGACTAGCGGTTTCACAGATACGCAGTATTTT.

This chain joins TRBV5-1 and TRBJ2-7; the match to TRBD1 covers 8 bases. V trimming: 5 bases; J trimming: 2 bases; junction bases outside the gene matches: 9. Germline CDR1 SGHRS, CDR2 YFSETQ. The CDR3 length is 15 residues. The CDR3 loop reads CASRRTGQAAYEQYF. CDR3 DNA sequence: TGCGCCAGCAGACGAACGGGACAGGCCGCCTACGAGCAGTACTTC. Drawing the rest from reference TRBV5-1 and TRBJ2-7, the complete variable domain is KAGVTQTPRYLIKTRGQQVTLSCSPISGHRSVSWYQQTPGQGLQFLFEYFSETQRNKGNFPGRFSGRQFSNSRSEMNVSTLELGDSALYLCASRRTGQAAYEQYFGPGTRLTVT.

The chain combines TRBV5-1 with TRBJ1-4; D not certain. The V end lost 6 bases, the J end lost 8 bases, and 20 bases lay between the germline ends. The CDR3 loop spans 15 amino acids. Germline CDR1 and CDR2: SGHRS and YFSETQ. The CDR3, as DNA: TGCGCCAGCACCCCACGCCCCAGGCCAAAGGAAAAACTGTTTTTT. Protein sequence: CASTPRPRPKEKLFF. Looking up the rest from reference TRBV5-1 and TRBJ1-4 gives the full variable domain: KAGVTQTPRYLIKTRGQQVTLSCSPISGHRSVSWYQQTPGQGLQFLFEYFSETQRNKGNFPGRFSGRQFSNSRSEMNVSTLELGDSALYLCASTPRPRPKEKLFFGSGTQLSVL.

This chain links TRBV10-3 with TRBJ2-5; 11 nucleotides match TRBD1. The CDR3 totals 17 residues. CDR1 and CDR2 (germline): ENHRY, SYGVKD. The V and J ends lost 6 bases and 5 bases, in that order; junction bases with no gene match: 14. The CDR3 DNA follows: TGTGCCATCAGCGCCTCAGCCGGGACAGGGGGACCGGAGACCCAGTACTTC. It specifies CAISASAGTGGPETQYF.

J is TRBJ2-7 and V is TRBV4-2; the match to TRBD2 covers 8 bases. The CDR3 length is 16 residues. Losses at the gene ends were 3 bases for V and 9 bases for J; bases not matched to a gene: 16. Germline CDR1 and CDR2: LGHNA and YNFKEQ. CDR3 bases: TGTGCCAGCAGCCAGACCCCATGGCGGGGGGCACATTTGCAGTACTTC. It yields the protein CASSQTPWRGAHLQYF.

The CDR3 is CASSARQGSDEQYF. The CDR3, as DNA: TGTGCCAGCAGCGCTAGACAGGGGAGCGACGAGCAGTACTTC. The chain has TRBV7-9 and TRBJ2-7; 8 positions agree with TRBD1. Unmatched junction bases numbered 8, after V lost 5 bases and J lost 5 bases. This CDR3 spans 14 amino acids. The germline V gene has CDR1 SEHNR and CDR2 FQNEAQ (reference sequence).

The rearrangement links TRBV15 to TRBJ1-2, with D unclear. Deletions cut 1 base from V and 1 base from J, with 7 bases between. This CDR3 has 14 amino acids. Per the germline V gene, CDR1 is LNHNV and CDR2 is YYDKDF (reference sequence). CDR3 DNA sequence: TGTGCCACCAGCAGAGTGCGGGATAACTATGGCTACACCTTC. It codes for CATSRVRDNYGYTF.

The chain is built from TRBV6-5 and TRBJ1-1, with D unclear. The CDR3 is made up of 14 amino acids. In germline, CDR1 is MNHEY, CDR2 SVGAGI. The V end lost 2 bases, the J end lost 0 bases, and 7 bases lay between the germline ends. The CDR3 here is CASSYEGLNTEAFF. As DNA, the CDR3 is TGTGCCAGCAGTTACGAGGGATTGAACACTGAAGCTTTCTTT.

J is TRBJ1-1 and V is TRBV9, with D perhaps TRBD1 (6 bases). V lost 3 bases and J lost 0, with 15 bases in between. This CDR3 comprises 16 residues. Germline CDR1 is SGDLS and CDR2 is YYNGEE. CDR3 in amino acids: CASSDPRGRVNTEAFF. The CDR3, as DNA: TGTGCCAGCAGCGATCCCAGGGGCAGAGTGAACACTGAAGCTTTCTTT.